A single sample gave rise to the 31 T cell receptor beta chains below, sequenced in a study of blood T cells in healthy people across ages. It was with a sample-barcoded 5' primer and a J-beta primer mix that a second PCR of about 6 to 12 cycles was run. TCRdb itself ran the 5' RACE reads through MiXCR, one entry per CDR3 protein. Among more than 750,000 distinct CDR3 sequences, about 28% were seen once, and the ten largest hold roughly a tenth. The sample also formed part of further work on T cells of mothers and their children.

The material sequenced was blood. All receptors come from a middle-aged woman in good health.

The chain uses TRBV5-1 and TRBJ1-1; 12 bases line up with TRBD1. V was clipped by 5 bases and J by 6 bases; unmatched bases: 8. Germline V lookup: CDR1 SGHRS, CDR2 YFSETQ. This CDR3 comprises 15 residues. The CDR3 region has the DNA TGCGCCAGCAGAGGGACAGGGGGCGCCTGGGCTGAAGCTTTCTTT. Protein product: CASRGTGGAWAEAFF.

The chain has TRBV7-2 and TRBJ2-1; TRBD2 aligns across 7 bases. CDR1 and CDR2 (germline): SGHTA, FQGNSA. V shed 1 base and J 10 bases; nucleotides not matched to a gene: 7. The CDR3 sequence is 14 residues long. For the CDR3, the DNA is TGTGCCAGCAGCTTAGGTCCTAGCGGTAAAGAGCAGTTCTTC. Residues: CASSLGPSGKEQFF.

This chain connects TRBV7-3 to TRBJ1-1, with unresolved D. Germline lookup yields CDR1 SGHTA and CDR2 FQGTGA. The CDR3 is 15 residues long. The V gene lost 4 bases and the J gene lost 1 base, with 13 bases spanning the gap. CDR3 protein: CASSSTRQTNTEAFF. CDR3 nucleotide sequence: TGTGCCAGCAGCTCCACGAGGCAGACGAACACTGAAGCTTTCTTT.

CDR3 amino acids: CASSPPTGVGYTF. Here the CDR3 DNA reads TGTGCCAGCTCACCACCGACAGGGGTGGGCTACACCTTC. The chain joins TRBV18 to TRBJ1-2; 8 bases match TRBD1. In germline, CDR1 is KGHSH, CDR2 LQKENI. J lost 8 bases, V lost 0 bases, and 2 bases had no gene match. CDR3 length: 13 residues.

This clonotype was counted between two and nine times. V gene TRBV15 combines with J gene TRBJ1-4; 8 bases agree with TRBD1. The trim removed 0 bases at V and 7 bases at J, leaving 4 bases unmatched. The CDR3 is 15 amino acids. Looked up from germline, CDR1 is LNHNV and CDR2 is YYDKDF (reference sequence). CDR3 amino acids: CATSRDQGATEKLFF. The CDR3 DNA follows: TGTGCCACCAGCAGAGATCAGGGGGCTACTGAAAAACTGTTTTTT. Complete variable domain (other parts from reference TRBV15 and TRBJ1-4): DAMVIQNPRYQVTQFGKPVTLSCSQTLNHNVMYWYQQKSSQAPKLLFHYYDKDFNNEADTPDNFQSRRPNTSFCFLDIRSPGLGDTAMYLCATSRDQGATEKLFFGSGTQLSVL.

The gene calls are TRBV6-5 and TRBJ1-2; no firm D call. The CDR3 length is 12 residues. CDR1 and CDR2 from the germline V gene are MNHEY and SVGAGI. Trimming stripped 4 bases from V and 7 bases from J, with 10 bases between. CDR3 residues: CASSSAYCGYTF. Written as DNA, the CDR3 is TGTGCCAGCAGTTCCGCCTACTGTGGCTACACCTTC.

The table lists this clonotype with a few counts. This chain connects TRBV2 to TRBJ1-5, with no clear D. Germline lookup yields CDR1 SNHLY and CDR2 FYNNEI. CDR3 length: 16 amino acids. The germline V and J ends were trimmed by 3 bases and 0 bases, with 12 bases remaining between them. CDR3 region: CASSDWTGISNQPQHF. Here the CDR3 DNA reads TGTGCCAGCAGTGATTGGACCGGGATTAGCAATCAGCCCCAGCATTTT.

This clonotype was counted many times. J is TRBJ1-2 and V is TRBV11-2; the D is unclear. The ends were cut back, 1 base at V and 6 bases at J, with 9 bases in the middle. Germline loops: CDR1 SGHAT, CDR2 FQNNGV. The CDR3 runs 13 residues. DNA for the CDR3: TGTGCCAGCAGCTTAGGAAACAGCGATGGCTACACCTTC. Protein: CASSLGNSDGYTF.

The chain combines TRBV12-3 or TRBV12-4 with TRBJ1-4; the match to TRBD1 covers 9 bases. The CDR3 consists of 13 residues. V lost 4 bases, J lost 8 bases, and 2 bases stayed unmatched. The CDR3 bases are TGTGCCAGCAGTTGGACAGGGGACGAAAAACTGTTTTTT. As protein: CASSWTGDEKLFF.

This chain uses TRBV12-3 or TRBV12-4 with TRBJ1-4, with 8 nucleotides matching TRBD1. The CDR3 has 13 residues. Trimming removed 6 bases from V and 8 bases from J; junction bases left unmatched: 5. The CDR3 reads CASSPGQVEKLFF. The CDR3, as DNA: TGTGCCAGCAGCCCGGGACAGGTCGAAAAACTGTTTTTT.

This clonotype was recorded a few times. V is TRBV5-1 and J is TRBJ1-1, with D perhaps matching TRBD1 (6 bases). Germline V gene data show CDR1 as SGHRS and CDR2 as YFSETQ. There are 15 residues in the CDR3. The V end was cut by 0 bases, the J end by 3 bases, with 12 bases between. The CDR3 region has the DNA TGCGCCAGCAGCTTGGTGGTAGGGGGTGACACTGAAGCTTTCTTT. It specifies CASSLVVGGDTEAFF.

This chain joins TRBV7-4 and TRBJ1-1; the match to TRBD1 covers 7 bases. Germline loops: CDR1 SGHVT, CDR2 SQSDAQ. J lost 3 bases, V lost 3 bases, and 4 bases had no gene match. The CDR3 is 14 residues long. CDR3 region: CASSFRQGDTEAFF. CDR3 bases: TGTGCCAGCAGCTTCAGGCAGGGGGACACTGAAGCTTTCTTT.

This clonotype was seen repeatedly, ten times or more. The rearrangement links TRBV7-9 to TRBJ1-2, with 7 bases matching TRBD1. Trimming at V came to 5 bases and at J to 4 bases, leaving 4 bases not matched to a gene. This CDR3 contains 13 residues. CDR1 and CDR2 from the germline V gene are SEHNR and FQNEAQ (reference sequence). As DNA, the CDR3 is TGTGCCAGCAGCCAGGACAGGAGCTATGGCTACACCTTC. Amino acid sequence: CASSQDRSYGYTF.

The J gene is TRBJ2-7, the V gene TRBV7-9, with TRBD1 as a possible D gene (6 bases). V lost 7 bases and J 4 bases, leaving 17 bases between the germline ends. The germline V gene encodes CDR1 SEHNR and CDR2 FQNEAQ (reference sequence). The CDR3 runs 14 residues. CDR3 bases: TGTGCCAGCATCGCACCTACAGGGAATTACGAGCAGTACTTC. It yields the protein CASIAPTGNYEQYF.

This clonotype was detected only a few times. The chain uses TRBV6-6 and TRBJ1-4; weak D call: TRBD1 (5 bases). The CDR3 has 14 amino acids. V was cut by 10 bases and J by 0 bases, with 12 bases left in between. Germline V CDR1 and CDR2: MNHNY, SVGAGI (reference sequence). The CDR3 DNA reads TGTGCCACACGTTTGACAGCAACTAATGAAAAACTGTTTTTT. As protein: CATRLTATNEKLFF.

This clonotype has ten or more counts. The V and J genes are TRBV20-1 and TRBJ2-5; the D is unclear. The CDR3 length is 11 residues. In germline, CDR1 is DFQATT, CDR2 SNEGSKA (reference sequence). V lost 3 bases and J 5 bases, leaving 7 bases between the germline ends. CDR3 in amino acids: CSASSMETQYF. The CDR3 DNA sequence: TGCAGTGCTAGCTCGATGGAGACCCAGTACTTC.

This clonotype appeared many times. The chain is built from TRBV6-5 and TRBJ2-1; 9 nucleotides match TRBD2. Germline trimming cut 5 bases from V and 0 bases from J; bases unmatched to any gene: 17. The CDR3 spans 20 residues. The germline gives CDR1 MNHEY, CDR2 SVGAGI. The CDR3 here is CASSHRLRGAGGSSYNEQFF. In DNA form, the CDR3 reads TGTGCCAGCAGTCACCGCCTTAGGGGGGCGGGGGGGAGCTCCTACAATGAGCAGTTCTTC.

The CDR3 protein is CASSLVGTGGSGANVLTF. Here the CDR3 DNA reads TGTGCCAGCAGCTTAGTAGGGACAGGGGGGTCTGGGGCCAACGTCCTGACTTTC. This sequence joins TRBV7-2 and TRBJ2-6, with 11 nucleotides matching TRBD1. Unmatched junction bases numbered 3, after V lost 1 base and J lost 1 base. Germline assignment: CDR1 SGHTA and CDR2 FQGNSA. This CDR3 has 18 residues.

Concerning this clonotype itself: This sequence may be a read error, since a much larger clone differs from it by one base. The rearrangement links TRBV7-2 to TRBJ2-3, with 9 bases fitting TRBD2. From germline, CDR1 is SGHTA and CDR2 FQGNSA. CDR3 size: 14 residues. The chain's CDR3 is CASSLGQREDMQYF. In nucleotides, the CDR3 is TGTGCCAGCAGCTTAGGGCAGCGGGAGGATATGCAGTATTTT.

V is TRBV3-1 and J is TRBJ2-5; TRBD1 agrees at 12 bases. The J call may be incorrect, as the DNA end agrees better with TRBJ2-7. Germline CDR1 LGHDT, CDR2 YNNKEL (reference sequence). The CDR3 is 17 amino acids. This chain's CDR3 is CASSQVTGQGAEVEQYF. The CDR3 DNA is TGTGCCAGCAGCCAAGTCACGGGACAGGGGGCGGAGGTCGAGCAGTACTTC.

This clonotype was seen a handful of times. This chain links TRBV12-3 or TRBV12-4 with TRBJ2-5; D is undetermined. Trimming pared 5 bases from V and 3 bases from J, leaving 19 bases between. This CDR3 is built from 16 residues. CDR3 loop: CASSPHLPGLKETQYF. The CDR3 nucleotides read TGTGCCAGCAGTCCTCACCTGCCGGGCTTAAAAGAGACCCAGTACTTC.

This clonotype has at least ten counts. This sequence joins TRBV3-1 and TRBJ2-7, with 12 positions matching TRBD1. In germline, CDR1 is LGHDT, CDR2 YNNKEL (reference sequence). The CDR3 totals 15 residues. V was pared by 2 bases and J by 6 bases, with 5 bases of the junction left unmatched. This CDR3 is CASSQRDRGRAEQYF. In nucleotides, the CDR3 is TGTGCCAGCAGCCAACGGGACAGGGGGCGCGCCGAGCAGTACTTC.

The chain links TRBV4-1 to TRBJ2-1, with 14 bases fitting TRBD2. J was trimmed by 7 bases and V by 1 base; bases with no gene match: 6. Germline loops: CDR1 MGHRA, CDR2 YSYEKL. The CDR3 is made up of 17 amino acids. The CDR3 DNA follows: TGCGCCAGCAGCCAAGGGGTGACTAGCGGGGGGGCAAATGAGCAGTTCTTC. Encoded protein: CASSQGVTSGGANEQFF.

This clonotype was recorded a few times. The rearrangement joins TRBV30 to TRBJ2-1; D not resolved. CDR3 length equals 11 residues. Trimming removed 7 bases at V and 7 bases at J, with 11 bases between. Per the germline V gene, CDR1 is GTSNPN and CDR2 is SVGIG (reference sequence). The DNA for the CDR3 is TGTGCCTCCAAACTCTGGAATGAGCAGTTCTTC. The encoded protein is CASKLWNEQFF.

The rearrangement joins TRBV12-3 or TRBV12-4 to TRBJ2-3; unclear D gene. V was clipped by 8 bases and J by 3 bases, with 18 bases between them. The CDR3 runs to 15 residues. The CDR3, as DNA: TGTGCCAGCTGGACGAGGTGGTTTCGGACAGATACGCAGTATTTT. Its protein is CASWTRWFRTDTQYF.

This clonotype came up a few times. This sequence joins TRBV6-1 and TRBJ2-5; TRBD1 might be the D (6 bases). V was pared by 2 bases and J by 7 bases, with 14 bases between. This CDR3 region has 14 residues. Germline lookup yields CDR1 MNHNS and CDR2 SASEGT. The CDR3 sequence is CASSEISGHGTQYF. In DNA form, the CDR3 reads TGTGCCAGCAGTGAAATCTCGGGACACGGGACCCAGTACTTC.

On this clonotype itself: This may come from a read error, since a much larger clone is one base off. The chain recombines TRBV29-1 with TRBJ2-5, with D tentatively TRBD1 (6 bases). The better agreement between TRBJ2-1 and the DNA end casts doubt on the J call. The CDR3 is 13 amino acids. Germline lookup yields CDR1 SQVTM and CDR2 ANQGSEA. The CDR3 spells CSAEQGPQETQFF. The CDR3 DNA sequence: TGCAGCGCCGAACAGGGACCTCAAGAGACCCAGTTCTTC.

This chain connects TRBV7-2 to TRBJ1-2, with D uncertain. Germline CDR1 and CDR2: SGHTA and FQGNSA. CDR3 length: 17 residues. V shed 1 base and J shed 3 bases, with 18 bases lying between them. The CDR3 sequence is CASSLVRAQGPYYGYTF. The CDR3 DNA follows: TGTGCCAGCAGCTTAGTTCGCGCACAAGGCCCTTACTATGGCTACACCTTC.

The rearrangement joins TRBV7-3 to TRBJ2-3; TRBD2 matches at 16 bases. The CDR3 runs to 20 residues. Germline trimming cut 0 bases from V and 0 bases from J; bases unmatched to any gene: 6. The germline CDR1 and CDR2 sequences are SGHTA and FQGTGA. The CDR3 is CASSLTGLAGGLISTDTQYF. The CDR3 coding sequence is TGTGCCAGCAGCTTAACGGGACTAGCGGGGGGGCTAATTAGCACAGATACGCAGTATTTT.

This clonotype was counted at least ten times. The chain recombines TRBV12-3 or TRBV12-4 with TRBJ2-7; perhaps TRBD1 as D (6 bases). CDR3 length: 15 amino acids. The ends were cut back, 3 bases at V and 7 bases at J, with 19 bases in the middle. Here the CDR3 reads CASSFRGGTSGEQYF. CDR3 coding DNA: TGTGCCAGCAGTTTTCGAGGGGGAACGTCGGGGGAGCAGTACTTC.

The genes are TRBV12-3 or TRBV12-4 and TRBJ1-1; D is uncertain. Between the trimmed V and J ends, which lost 8 bases and 0 bases, there was a span of 13 bases. The CDR3 has 14 amino acids. This CDR3 reads CASQRKGLNTEAFF. CDR3 bases: TGTGCCAGCCAGAGGAAAGGTTTGAACACTGAAGCTTTCTTT.